A single sample gave rise to the 20 T cell receptor beta chains below, sequenced in a study of beta chain features in type 1 diabetes. Their cognate antigens are unknown. Overall study results and limits: Researchers report that Type 1 diabetes patients had moderately but significantly shorter TCRB CDR3s across all four CD4+ subsets.

Expressed TCRB transcripts were sequenced because the isolated RNA had all been reverse transcribed beforehand. The repertoire was sequenced with immunoSEQ multiplex PCR; TCRdb's copy has only in-frame clones and lacks some. The repertoire has about 53,000 clones, about 60% of them found once; the top ten carry 0.25% to 0.35%. Sequencing was performed on stem cell memory CD4+ T cells from blood. These receptor sequences come from a woman aged 25 to 39 with type 1 diabetes.

This clone has only one observation. CDR3 nucleotides: TGTGCCAGCAGCCTTAGCGGGAGGGCCCTCAATGAGCAGTTCTTC. Protein product: CASSLSGRALNEQFF. This chain uses TRBV4-2 with TRBJ2-1; 11 bases are shared with TRBD2. Germline V gene data show CDR1 as LGHNA and CDR2 as YNFKEQ. Trimming took 4 bases from V and 6 from J; bases not matched to a gene: 5. This CDR3 spans 15 amino acids.

The V gene is TRBV28, the J gene TRBJ1-2; weak D call: TRBD1 (6 bases). The germline V and J ends were trimmed by 7 bases and 4 bases, with 13 bases remaining between them. Germline CDR1 is MDHEN and CDR2 is SYDVKM. This CDR3 is built from 13 residues. CDR3 in amino acids: CASTSTGAYGYTF. DNA for the CDR3: TGTGCCAGCACCTCGACAGGAGCCTATGGCTACACCTTC.

The genes are TRBV5-6 and TRBJ2-3, with 13 bases identical to TRBD2. Germline values: CDR1 SGHDT, CDR2 YYEEEE. CDR3 length: 18 residues. The ends lost 1 base at V and 0 bases at J; junction bases unmatched: 5. The CDR3 DNA reads as TGTGCCAGCAGCTTGTTAGGGACTAGCGGGGAGAGCACAGATACGCAGTATTTT. It is translated as CASSLLGTSGESTDTQYF.

The chain joins TRBV5-1 to TRBJ2-1; 8 bases map to TRBD1. The CDR3 is 14 amino acids. Per the germline V gene, CDR1 is SGHRS and CDR2 is YFSETQ. Trimming removed 4 bases from V and 13 bases from J; junction bases left unmatched: 13. CDR3 DNA sequence: TGCGCCAGCAGCAGGAGCCCCGGACAGGGAGGACAGTTCTTC. Amino acid sequence: CASSRSPGQGGQFF.

The chain couples TRBV18 to TRBJ2-1; no definite D call. The germline V gene has CDR1 KGHSH and CDR2 LQKENI. The length of the CDR3 is 16 residues. Trimming stripped 3 bases from V and 0 bases from J, with 12 bases between. The CDR3, as DNA: TGTGCCAGCTCACCGTACAGAGATCGCTCCTACAATGAGCAGTTCTTC. This codes for CASSPYRDRSYNEQFF.

This chain connects TRBV11-3 to TRBJ2-1; the match to TRBD2 covers 7 bases. J gave up 0 bases and V 6 bases, and 8 bases lay outside the gene matches. The germline V gene has CDR1 SGHNT and CDR2 YENEEA. The length of the CDR3 is 16 residues. CDR3 residues: CASSLQGTNSYNEQFF. CDR3 nucleotides: TGTGCCAGCAGTCTTCAAGGGACTAACTCCTACAATGAGCAGTTCTTC.

This clone has only one observation. V gene TRBV28 combines with J gene TRBJ2-1; 8 nucleotides line up with TRBD2. V lost 6 bases, J lost 0 bases, and 10 bases stayed unmatched. Germline V CDR1 and CDR2: MDHEN, SYDVKM. This CDR3 is 17 amino acids long. CDR3 coding DNA: TGTGCCAGCAGGCCTACGGGAGGGCCATACTCCTACAATGAGCAGTTCTTC. The encoded protein is CASRPTGGPYSYNEQFF.

The rearrangement joins TRBV5-1 to TRBJ2-7; 11 bases line up with TRBD2. Germline CDR1 reads SGHRS; CDR2 reads YFSETQ. This CDR3 has 15 amino acids. With V trimmed by 4 bases and J by 3 bases, 6 bases remained unmatched. CDR3 protein: CASSHLAGGSYEQYF. In DNA form, the CDR3 reads TGCGCCAGCAGCCACCTAGCGGGAGGAAGCTACGAGCAGTACTTC.

V is TRBV18 and J is TRBJ2-7, with 8 positions matching TRBD1. The V segment lost 6 bases and the J segment 4 bases; nucleotides outside the gene matches: 14. The CDR3 sequence is 16 residues long. Looked up from germline, CDR1 is KGHSH and CDR2 is LQKENI. CDR3 residues: CASSQMDRVDGYEQYF. The CDR3 DNA reads as TGTGCCAGCTCCCAGATGGACAGGGTAGATGGGTACGAGCAGTACTTC.

J is TRBJ1-2 and V is TRBV30, with unresolved D. The germline V gene has CDR1 GTSNPN and CDR2 SVGIG (reference sequence). V was shortened by 4 bases and J by 5 bases, with 14 bases between the two germline ends. CDR3 length: 13 residues. CDR3 in amino acids: CAWIQAGRYGYTF. CDR3 in DNA: TGTGCCTGGATCCAAGCGGGGAGATATGGCTACACCTTC.

This clone came up once. The chain carries TRBV18 and TRBJ1-1; 7 nucleotides agree with TRBD1. The CDR3 totals 15 residues. The V and J ends lost 3 bases and 1 base, in that order; junction bases with no gene match: 5. Germline loops: CDR1 KGHSH, CDR2 LQKENI. The CDR3 region is CASSPPTGANTEAFF. The CDR3 DNA reads TGTGCCAGCTCACCGCCCACAGGGGCGAACACTGAAGCTTTCTTT.

The chain joins TRBV11-2 to TRBJ1-1, with 7 bases fitting TRBD1. CDR3 length: 14 amino acids. Germline-derived CDR1 and CDR2 are SGHAT and FQNNGV. The V and J ends lost 3 bases and 6 bases, in that order; junction bases with no gene match: 7. The CDR3 nucleotides are TGTGCCAGCAGCTTGCTCGACAGGGTCGCTGAAGCTTTCTTT. Protein product: CASSLLDRVAEAFF. The full variable domain, with the rest looked up from reference TRBV11-2 and TRBJ1-1, is EAGVAQSPRYKIIEKRQSVAFWCNPISGHATLYWYQQILGQGPKLLIQFQNNGVVDDSQLPKDRFSAERLKGVDSTLKIQPAKLEDSAVYLCASSLLDRVAEAFFGQGTRLTVV.

The rearrangement joins TRBV4-1 to TRBJ2-7; 7 nucleotides align to TRBD1. There are 11 residues in the CDR3. J was trimmed by 3 bases and V by 9 bases; bases with no gene match: 2. In germline, CDR1 is MGHRA, CDR2 YSYEKL. The CDR3 loop reads CASRDSYEQYF. The CDR3 DNA is TGCGCCAGTCGGGACAGCTACGAGCAGTACTTC.

CDR3 amino acids: CASSPLRGKYNEQFF. The CDR3 region has the DNA TGTGCCAGCAGCCCCCTCCGGGGGAAGTACAATGAGCAGTTCTTC. The V call is TRBV11-2, the J call TRBJ2-1; perhaps TRBD2 as D (6 bases). V lost 5 bases, J lost 4 bases, and 15 bases lay in between. CDR3 length equals 15 residues. Germline loops: CDR1 SGHAT, CDR2 FQNNGV.

The V and J genes are TRBV28 and TRBJ2-1; 7 nucleotides line up with TRBD2. The CDR3 length is 14 residues. V lost 5 bases to trimming and J lost 7 bases; unmatched junction nucleotides: 8. CDR1 and CDR2 from the germline V gene are MDHEN and SYDVKM. The CDR3 protein is CASSPPGRANEQFF. In nucleotides, the CDR3 is TGTGCCAGCAGTCCCCCGGGGAGGGCAAATGAGCAGTTCTTC.

The rearrangement joins TRBV4-1 to TRBJ1-2, with 7 bases identical to TRBD1. Per germline, CDR1 MGHRA and CDR2 YSYEKL. CDR3 length equals 15 residues. Trimming removed 0 bases from V and 4 bases from J; junction bases left unmatched: 5. DNA of the CDR3: TGCGCCAGCAGCCAAGATGCCAGGGACAGCTATGGCTACACCTTC. Amino acids: CASSQDARDSYGYTF.

The chain employs TRBV28 and TRBJ2-2; D might be TRBD2 (5 bases). The CDR3 covers 14 residues. CDR1 is MDHEN, CDR2 SYDVKM, per germline. The V end lost 6 bases, the J end lost 0 bases, and 8 bases lay between the germline ends. CDR3 nucleotide sequence: TGTGCCAGCAGCCGCGGGTCGAACACCGGGGAGCTGTTTTTT. Residues: CASSRGSNTGELFF.

In this sample, this clone turned up a few times. The J gene is TRBJ2-2, the V gene TRBV2; TRBD2 might be the D (5 bases). The CDR3 spans 13 residues. The germline CDR1 and CDR2 sequences are SNHLY and FYNNEI. Deletions cut 6 bases from V and 3 bases from J, with 8 bases between. CDR3: CASREVDTGELFF. The DNA of the CDR3 is TGTGCCAGCAGGGAGGTCGACACCGGGGAGCTGTTTTTT.

The J gene is TRBJ2-1, the V gene TRBV7-3, with 10 bases aligning to TRBD1. The V segment lost 5 bases and the J segment 7 bases; nucleotides outside the gene matches: 11. Germline-derived CDR1 and CDR2 are SGHTA and FQGTGA. The length of the CDR3 is 16 residues. CDR3 protein: CASSLSSGQGWNEQFF. The CDR3 nucleotides are TGTGCCAGCAGCCTGAGTTCGGGACAGGGGTGGAATGAGCAGTTCTTC.

The rearrangement links TRBV10-2 to TRBJ2-3; TRBD2 matches 10 bases. The V gene end was trimmed by 4 bases and the J gene end by 4 bases; junction bases not matched to a gene: 5. CDR3 size: 15 residues. CDR1 WSHSY and CDR2 SAAADI come from the germline V gene. The CDR3 nucleotides are TGCGCCAGCAGTGGTTCAGCGGGAGGGTCAGATACGCAGTATTTT. This translates into CASSGSAGGSDTQYF.